This TCR beta chain was retrieved from a study of control samples from healthy donors and cancer patients. Trimming took 5 bases from V and 0 from J; bases not matched to a gene: 1. This CDR3 is built from 15 residues. Germline V gene data show CDR1 as SNHLY and CDR2 as FYNNEI. TCRdb's table, derived via immunoSEQ multiplex PCR, lists solely in-frame clones and lacks some. The data contain 100,000 to 150,000 clones, about 95% of them seen just once; the ten biggest clones take up 3.6%. The V call is TRBV2, the J call TRBJ1-4; 9 bases fit TRBD1. The specimen sequenced was blood. This sequence was found in a man younger than 45 in good health. The chain's CDR3 is CASSRQGATNEKLFF. DNA of the CDR3: TGTGCCAGCAGTCGACAGGGGGCAACTAATGAAAAACTGTTTTTT.